This T cell receptor beta chain stems from a study of T cells expressing NK-cell markers (dated by TCRdb to the early 2020s). Regarding the research as a whole: Three sorted T-cell subsets (CD3+CD56+NKG2C+, CD3+CD56+NKG2C- and CD3+CD56-NKG2C+) from about 8 donors had their TCR beta-chain repertoires profiled. Among the eight sequenced donors, only one was HCMV-seronegative, while the other seven were HCMV-seropositive. The study sequenced eight donors, all healthy volunteers chosen at random: three men and five women. Illumina HiSeq 2000/2500, MiSeq or NextSeq was used to sequence libraries as 2 x 150 bp reads. Beyond this particular receptor, the publication reports: For roughly six donors, the dominant CD3+CD56+NKG2C+ clonotypes were among the top 10 CD8+ clonotypes and accounted for about 1.0-7.5% of CD8+ T cells. Those dominant clonotypes were again the most abundant among CD3+CD56-NKG2C+ cells in several donors, at about 28.3-65%. Whether the expanded NKG2C-expressing T cell clones were specific for HCMV antigens was left unclear.

Sequencing took place on an Illumina HiSeq 2000. 5'RACE template switching, by which a universal primer site and unique molecular identifiers were added, was used to make TCR beta cDNA libraries. Synthesis of cDNA was primed from the TCR beta constant segment and was followed by two consecutive PCR amplification steps. On the authors' methods: MIGEC handled demultiplexing of the reads and grouping by UMI, while MiTCR was used to assemble and quantify clonotypes. To remove erroneous sequences, TCR cDNA sequences were retained only when supported by two or more reads. The tcR package was used for downstream repertoire analysis, with clonotypes matched between fractions based on CDR3 nucleotide sequence plus V segment. VDJmatch was used to annotate antigen specificity against VDJdb, with one amino acid substitution in CDR3 permitted. The reads, reprocessed by TCRdb, yield one row per CDR3 protein sequence and no DNA. These V and J calls originate from TCRdb's pipeline instead of the authors' own analysis. The record for this sample contains around 7,400 distinct CDR3 sequences. Less than 80% of the sample goes to the ten largest clones.

HCMV-specific IgG was detected in serum with a commercial ELISA kit to determine HCMV serostatus. Peripheral blood mononuclear cells were isolated from blood by Ficoll density gradient centrifugation. To note about this clonotype: Its target antigen remains unknown.

The sequenced sample was blood T cells: a sorted CD56 or NKG2C T cell subset, CD4+ or CD8+ T cells, or bulk PBMC T cells (not recorded which). This TCR was sampled from a man aged 18-69 years in good health.

The CDR3 protein is CASKQRGVYTQYF. Recombination joined TRBV6-6 with TRBJ2-3; the TCRdb D gene call, TRBD1, has no DNA to confirm it. Including cysteine and phenylalanine, the CDR3 has 13 amino acids. This entry has no DNA. CDR1 and CDR2 were assigned from the germline V gene (reference sequence) as MNHNY and SVGAGI.